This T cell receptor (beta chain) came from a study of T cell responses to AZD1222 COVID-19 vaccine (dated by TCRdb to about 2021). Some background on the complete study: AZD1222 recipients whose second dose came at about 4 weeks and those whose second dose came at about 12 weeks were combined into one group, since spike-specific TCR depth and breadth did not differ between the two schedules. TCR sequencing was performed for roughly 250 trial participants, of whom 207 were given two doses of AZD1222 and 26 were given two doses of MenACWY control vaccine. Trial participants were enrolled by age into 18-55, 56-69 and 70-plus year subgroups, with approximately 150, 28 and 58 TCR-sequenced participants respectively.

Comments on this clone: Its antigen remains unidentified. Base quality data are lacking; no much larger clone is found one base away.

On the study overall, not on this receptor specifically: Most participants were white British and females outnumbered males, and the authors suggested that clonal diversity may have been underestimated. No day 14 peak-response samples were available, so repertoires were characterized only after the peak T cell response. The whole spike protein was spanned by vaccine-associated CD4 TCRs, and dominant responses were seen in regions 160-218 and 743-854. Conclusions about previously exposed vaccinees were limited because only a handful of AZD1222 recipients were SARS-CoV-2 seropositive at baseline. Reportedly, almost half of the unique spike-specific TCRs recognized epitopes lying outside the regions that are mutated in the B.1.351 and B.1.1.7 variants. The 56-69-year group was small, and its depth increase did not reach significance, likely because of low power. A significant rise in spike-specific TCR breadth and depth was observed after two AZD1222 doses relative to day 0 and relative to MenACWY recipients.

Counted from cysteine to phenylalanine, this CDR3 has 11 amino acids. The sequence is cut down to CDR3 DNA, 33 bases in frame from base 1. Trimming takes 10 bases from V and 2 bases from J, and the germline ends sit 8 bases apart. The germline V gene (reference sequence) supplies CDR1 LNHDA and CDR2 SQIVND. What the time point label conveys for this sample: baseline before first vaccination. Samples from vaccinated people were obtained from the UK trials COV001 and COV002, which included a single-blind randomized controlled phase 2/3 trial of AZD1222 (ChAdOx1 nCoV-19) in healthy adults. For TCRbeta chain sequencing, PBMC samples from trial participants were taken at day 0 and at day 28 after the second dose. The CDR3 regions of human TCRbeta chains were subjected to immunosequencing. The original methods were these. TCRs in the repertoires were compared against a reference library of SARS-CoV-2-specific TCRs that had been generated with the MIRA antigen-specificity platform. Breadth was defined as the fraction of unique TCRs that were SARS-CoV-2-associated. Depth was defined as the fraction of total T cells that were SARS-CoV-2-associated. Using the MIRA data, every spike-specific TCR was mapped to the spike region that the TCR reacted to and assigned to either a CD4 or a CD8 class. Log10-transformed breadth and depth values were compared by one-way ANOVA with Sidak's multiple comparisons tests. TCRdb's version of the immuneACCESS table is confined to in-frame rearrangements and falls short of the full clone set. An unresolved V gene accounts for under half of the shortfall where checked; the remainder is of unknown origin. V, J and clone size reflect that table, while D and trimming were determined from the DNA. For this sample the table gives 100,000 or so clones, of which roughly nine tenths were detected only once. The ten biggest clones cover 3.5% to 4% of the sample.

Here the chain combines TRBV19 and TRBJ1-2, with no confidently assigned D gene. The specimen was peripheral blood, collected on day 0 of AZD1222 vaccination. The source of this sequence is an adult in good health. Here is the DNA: TGTGCCAAAGCCGGAAACTATGGCTACACCTTC. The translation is CAKAGNYGYTF. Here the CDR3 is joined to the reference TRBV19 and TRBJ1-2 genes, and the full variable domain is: DGGITQSPKYLFRKEGQNVTLSCEQNLNHDAMYWYRQDPGQGLRLIYYSQIVNDFQKGDIAEGYSVSREKKESFPLTVTSAQKNPTAFYLCAKAGNYGYTFGSGTRLTVV.